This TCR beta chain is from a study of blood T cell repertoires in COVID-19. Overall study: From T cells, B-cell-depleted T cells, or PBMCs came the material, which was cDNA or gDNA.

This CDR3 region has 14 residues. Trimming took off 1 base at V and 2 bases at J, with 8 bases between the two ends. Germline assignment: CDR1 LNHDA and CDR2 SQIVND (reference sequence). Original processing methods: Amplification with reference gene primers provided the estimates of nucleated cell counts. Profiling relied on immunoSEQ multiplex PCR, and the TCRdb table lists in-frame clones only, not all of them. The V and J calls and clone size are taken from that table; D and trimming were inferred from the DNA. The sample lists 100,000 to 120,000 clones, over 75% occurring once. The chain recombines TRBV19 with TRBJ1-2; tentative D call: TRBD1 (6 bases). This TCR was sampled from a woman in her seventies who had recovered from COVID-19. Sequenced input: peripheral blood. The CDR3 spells CASSIARGNYGYTF. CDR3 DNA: TGTGCCAGTAGTATAGCCAGGGGCAACTATGGCTACACCTTC.